This T cell receptor (beta chain) was sequenced during a study of technical replicates of blood from several donors (dated by TCRdb to 2016 to 2017). About this clone itself: The specificity of this receptor is unknown. The input lacks base qualities; no much larger clone sits a single base away.

The V and J ends are trimmed by 0 bases and 0 bases, leaving 6 bases between them. Taken from the germline V gene, the CDR1 and CDR2 loops are MRHNA and SNTAGT. Measured from the cysteine to the phenylalanine, the CDR3 is 15 residues long. The sequence is cut down to CDR3 DNA, 45 bases in frame from base 1. The library was obtained by the immunoSEQ multiplex PCR assay. TCRdb's version of the immuneACCESS table is confined to in-frame rearrangements and falls short of the full clone set. An unresolved V gene accounts for under half of the shortfall where checked; the remainder is of unknown origin. Recorded for this sample are tens of thousands of clones; 94% of them occurred a single time. The top ten constitute under 0.5% of the sample.

Sequencing input: T cells isolated from PBMCs. The sequence was obtained from a human donor in good health. The receptor chain draws on TRBV6-4 and TRBJ2-4, with TRBD2 tentatively as D gene (6 bases match). The sequenced DNA is TGTGCCAGCAGTGACTCGGGACTAGCCAAAAACATTCAGTACTTC. Its translation is CASSDSGLAKNIQYF.